These 18 T cell receptor beta chains originate from one sample sequenced in a study of beta chain features in type 1 diabetes. Of the isolated RNA, all was reverse transcribed, and so the sequenced material was expressed TCRB transcripts. Sequencing used immunoSEQ multiplex PCR; TCRdb keeps in-frame clones, though not all of them. This table holds hundreds of thousands of clones, 30% found once. The sequenced material came from naive CD4+ T cells from blood. The receptors come from a man younger than 30 in good health.

The chain uses TRBV4-1 and TRBJ2-1; 7 positions match TRBD1. The CDR3 extends over 15 amino acids. V lost 2 bases, J lost 8 bases, and 9 bases stayed unmatched. Germline V gene sequence: CDR1 MGHRA, CDR2 YSYEKL. The CDR3 coding sequence is TGCGCCAGCAGCCAAAGAGGCAGGGGGTCGGATGAGCAGTTCTTC. It codes for CASSQRGRGSDEQFF.

This clone was recorded only once. The CDR3 DNA is TGTGCCTGGAGTGAGTCGGAACTTTATGGCTACACCTTC. Translated: CAWSESELYGYTF. V usage is TRBV30 and J usage is TRBJ1-2; D is undetermined. This CDR3 has 13 amino acids. V was cut by 1 base and J by 5 bases, with 11 bases left in between. Germline V lookup: CDR1 GTSNPN, CDR2 SVGIG (reference sequence).

The rearrangement joins TRBV25-1 to TRBJ2-3; either TRBD1 or TRBD2 may fit D (5 bases each). This CDR3 is built from 17 residues. The V gene's germline CDR1 is MGHDK and CDR2 SYGVNS. V was shortened by 3 bases and J by 2 bases, with 18 bases between the two germline ends. CDR3 DNA: TGTGCCAGCAGTGATCTCCGTGGGACCGAGAACACAGATACGCAGTATTTT. It is translated as CASSDLRGTENTDTQYF.

The V and J genes are TRBV29-1 and TRBJ1-3; 7 bases map to TRBD1. The CDR3 extends over 15 amino acids. Germline V gene lookup returns CDR1 SQVTM and CDR2 ANQGSEA. Trimming removed 6 bases from V and 4 bases from J; junction bases left unmatched: 12. CDR3 bases: TGCAGCGTCGGGCCGATACAGGGGTCGGGAAACACCATATATTTT. Translated, it gives CSVGPIQGSGNTIYF.

This chain uses TRBV7-2 with TRBJ2-7; D is perhaps TRBD1 (7 bases). The CDR3 length is 14 residues. CDR1 SGHTA and CDR2 FQGNSA come from the germline V gene. Trimming took 2 bases from V and 3 from J, leaving 11 bases between them. In DNA, the CDR3 is TGTGCCAGCAGCTTAAGACAGGGACTCTACGAGCAGTACTTC. It translates to CASSLRQGLYEQYF.

The chain uses TRBV30 and TRBJ1-2; TRBD1 is a possible D gene (5 bases). Deletions cut 2 bases from V and 4 bases from J, with 11 bases between. CDR3 length: 13 residues. The germline V gene encodes CDR1 GTSNPN and CDR2 SVGIG (reference sequence). CDR3 residues: CAWSRGGTYGYTF. The CDR3 DNA sequence: TGTGCCTGGAGTCGTGGGGGAACCTATGGCTACACCTTC.

The rearrangement links TRBV7-9 to TRBJ2-7, with TRBD2 identical over 12 bases. From germline, CDR1 is SEHNR and CDR2 FQNEAQ (reference sequence). CDR3 length equals 15 residues. J lost 4 bases, V lost 4 bases, and 5 bases had no gene match. CDR3 DNA sequence: TGTGCCAGCAGCTCCGGACTAGCGGGGATGTACGAGCAGTACTTC. Residues: CASSSGLAGMYEQYF.

This clone was observed a few times. The V and J genes are TRBV30 and TRBJ2-7; D possibly corresponds to TRBD1 (6 bases). Looked up from germline, CDR1 is GTSNPN and CDR2 is SVGIG (reference sequence). V lost 3 bases and J 3 bases, leaving 9 bases between the germline ends. CDR3 length: 12 residues. CDR3 nucleotides: TGTGCCTGGAGAGACAGGAGCTACGAGCAGTACTTC. It encodes CAWRDRSYEQYF.

This clone was counted between two and nine times. This sequence joins TRBV30 and TRBJ2-6; a weak D match, TRBD1 (5 bases). Germline V lookup: CDR1 GTSNPN, CDR2 SVGIG (reference sequence). V shed 0 bases and J shed 0 bases, with 12 bases lying between them. The CDR3 loop spans 17 amino acids. This CDR3 reads CAWSVWGRSSGANVLTF. The DNA for the CDR3 is TGTGCCTGGAGTGTATGGGGCCGATCCTCTGGGGCCAACGTCCTGACTTTC.

The chain joins TRBV7-8 to TRBJ1-1, with 7 bases lining up with TRBD1. Per the germline V gene, CDR1 is SGHVS and CDR2 is FQNEAQ. This CDR3 is built from 15 residues. Losses at the gene ends were 7 bases for V and 2 bases for J; bases not matched to a gene: 10. CDR3 DNA: TGTGCCAGCAACCACATAAGGGGGCGAAACACTGAAGCTTTCTTT. Amino acids: CASNHIRGRNTEAFF. Using reference TRBV7-8 and TRBJ1-1 for the parts outside the CDR3, the full variable domain is GAGVSQSPRYKVAKRGQDVALRCDPISGHVSLFWYQQALGQGPEFLTYFQNEAQLDKSGLPSDRFFAERPEGSVSTLKIQRTQQEDSAVYLCASNHIRGRNTEAFFGQGTRLTVV.

This chain joins TRBV29-1 and TRBJ1-1, with D perhaps TRBD1 (5 bases). Trimming took off 2 bases at V and 0 bases at J, with 10 bases between the two ends. Germline lookup yields CDR1 SQVTM and CDR2 ANQGSEA. The CDR3 has 14 residues. The CDR3 DNA reads as TGCAGCGTTGAATCAGGGAGCATGAACACTGAAGCTTTCTTT. Translating it yields CSVESGSMNTEAFF.

This clone was detected a few times. V is TRBV30 and J is TRBJ2-7; D not certain. Trimming took off 4 bases at V and 2 bases at J, with 6 bases between the two ends. Germline CDR1 reads GTSNPN; CDR2 reads SVGIG (reference sequence). The CDR3 sequence is 11 residues long. The CDR3 loop is CAWKMTYEQYF. CDR3 sequence (DNA): TGTGCCTGGAAAATGACCTACGAGCAGTACTTC.

The V call is TRBV7-9, the J call TRBJ2-7; D may be TRBD2 (5 bases). The V end lost 5 bases, the J end lost 0 bases, and 17 bases lay between the germline ends. Germline loops: CDR1 SEHNR, CDR2 FQNEAQ (reference sequence). CDR3 length: 16 residues. The CDR3 bases are TGTGCCAGCAGCCTTAACAGCGCGGCGGGCTCCTACGAGCAGTACTTC. Its translation is CASSLNSAAGSYEQYF.

The chain joins TRBV4-3 to TRBJ2-1; TRBD1 agrees at 9 bases. CDR3 size: 15 residues. The trim removed 6 bases at V and 4 bases at J, leaving 7 bases unmatched. Looked up from germline, CDR1 is LGHNA and CDR2 is YSLEER. The CDR3 region is CASSTTGGGYNEQFF. Written as DNA, the CDR3 is TGCGCCAGCAGTACCACAGGGGGCGGATACAATGAGCAGTTCTTC.

This clone was seen just once. J is TRBJ2-5 and V is TRBV4-2; 8 bases line up with TRBD2. V gave up 0 bases and J gave up 6 bases; unmatched junction bases: 9. CDR1 and CDR2 from the germline V gene are LGHNA and YNFKEQ. CDR3 size: 16 residues. CDR3 in DNA: TGTGCCAGCAGCCAAGATAGAGCGGGAGTTACTAAGACCCAGTACTTC. This codes for CASSQDRAGVTKTQYF.

In nucleotides, the CDR3 is TGTGCCAGCAGTGTAGGGGGGACCCCCTACGAGCAGTACTTC. Protein product: CASSVGGTPYEQYF. This rearrangement joins TRBV25-1 to TRBJ2-7; either TRBD1 or TRBD2 may supply D (6 bases each). The CDR3 runs to 14 residues. The V end was cut by 4 bases, the J end by 2 bases, with 12 bases between. The V gene's germline CDR1 is MGHDK and CDR2 SYGVNS.

A remark on this clone: Additional DNA sequences in this sample encode the identical CDR3. The chain combines TRBV7-9 with TRBJ2-7; TRBD2 matches 10 bases. V lost 2 bases, J lost 3 bases, and 1 base stayed unmatched. Germline V gene lookup returns CDR1 SEHNR and CDR2 FQNEAQ (reference sequence). CDR3 length equals 14 residues. CDR3 amino acids: CASSLTSGIYEQYF. CDR3 nucleotides: TGTGCCAGCAGCTTAACTAGCGGGATCTACGAGCAGTACTTC.

This clone appeared once. CDR3 sequence: CASSLQGVGANVLTF. The CDR3 DNA reads TGTGCCAGCAGCTTACAGGGTGTTGGGGCCAACGTCCTGACTTTC. This chain links TRBV7-2 with TRBJ2-6; D is possibly TRBD1 (5 bases). The CDR3 length is 15 residues. Germline-derived CDR1 and CDR2 are SGHTA and FQGNSA. V was cut by 2 bases and J by 3 bases, with 8 bases left in between.